The 2 T cell receptor beta chains below were found in one sample sequenced in a study of neurological immune-mediated disorders. A single record per CDR3 protein comes from TCRdb applying MiXCR to the 5' RACE reads. The sample lists some 60,000 distinct CDR3 sequences, about 3.5% occurring once. Sequencing used PBMCs. Receptor source: a woman between 50 and 59 years old with multiple sclerosis.

The chain links TRBV20-1 to TRBJ2-7, with 9 positions matching TRBD1. V lost 0 bases to trimming and J lost 5 bases; unmatched junction nucleotides: 5. The germline V gene has CDR1 DFQATT and CDR2 SNEGSKA (reference sequence). The CDR3 totals 14 residues. The CDR3 DNA follows: TGCAGTGCTAGAGACGGGGACAGGGCCCACGAGCAGTACTTC. Residues: CSARDGDRAHEQYF.

This clonotype was recorded at least ten times. V is TRBV20-1 and J is TRBJ1-1; maybe TRBD1 (6 bases). The CDR3 runs 12 residues. Germline-derived CDR1 and CDR2 are DFQATT and SNEGSKA (reference sequence). V was pared by 5 bases and J by 3 bases, with 10 bases between. This CDR3 reads CSAPQGDTEAFF. The CDR3 DNA reads TGCAGTGCTCCACAGGGTGACACTGAAGCTTTCTTT.